Detailed here is one TCR beta chain. This clonotype was seen a few times. This clone's antigen is unknown. Base-call qualities are not available, and no considerably larger clone is one nucleotide away. Library method: RT-PCR. The sequencing machine was an Illumina HiSeq 2500. TCRdb reworked the public reads: Q25 trimming with fastp, MiXCR clone assembly, productive beta chains retained. CDR3 protein duplicates are merged, each entry listing the most common genes and DNA. The sample table records about 480,000 distinct CDR3 sequences; 10% to 15% of these occur just once. In total, the top ten clones hold 13% of the sample. The CDR1 and CDR2 encoded by the germline V gene are SGHDT and YYEEEE. Inclusive of the bounding cysteine and phenylalanine, the CDR3 is 15 residues long. Here the CDR3 DNA is all that survives: 45 bases in frame from base 1. The germline ends are 15 bases apart after V is trimmed by 0 bases and J by 5 bases.

This specimen comes from a study of response to subunit inactivated influenza vaccine (dated by TCRdb to between 2017 and 2018). Regarding the study in general: Deep quantitative profiling of the T cell receptor repertoire was used in the study to follow responses to a trivalent subunit inactivated influenza vaccine. What the study reported, not specific to this receptor: The authors proposed that each seasonal influenza vaccination may bring in only a limited number of new T cells.

In light of the paper, this sample's time point label describes: 45 to 50 days after influenza vaccine administration. Material: PBMCs from blood, obtained 40 to 50 days after vaccination. The V and J genes are TRBV5-6 and TRBJ2-7; the D gene is perhaps TRBD1, from 6 matching bases. The clonotype was recovered from a man over 45 who received an inactivated influenza vaccine. Donor details come from another sample of the same person, matched by shared clones. The CDR3 loop reads CASSLALGHPNEQYF. The DNA sequence is as follows: TGTGCCAGCAGCTTGGCATTGGGACATCCTAACGAGCAGTACTTC. Reference TRBV5-6 and TRBJ2-7 proteins supply the regions before and after the CDR3; the full variable domain is: DAGVTQSPTHLIKTRGQQVTLRCSPKSGHDTVSWYQQALGQGPQFIFQYYEEEERQRGNFPDRFSGHQFPNYSSELNVNALLLGDSALYLCASSLALGHPNEQYFGPGTRLTVT.